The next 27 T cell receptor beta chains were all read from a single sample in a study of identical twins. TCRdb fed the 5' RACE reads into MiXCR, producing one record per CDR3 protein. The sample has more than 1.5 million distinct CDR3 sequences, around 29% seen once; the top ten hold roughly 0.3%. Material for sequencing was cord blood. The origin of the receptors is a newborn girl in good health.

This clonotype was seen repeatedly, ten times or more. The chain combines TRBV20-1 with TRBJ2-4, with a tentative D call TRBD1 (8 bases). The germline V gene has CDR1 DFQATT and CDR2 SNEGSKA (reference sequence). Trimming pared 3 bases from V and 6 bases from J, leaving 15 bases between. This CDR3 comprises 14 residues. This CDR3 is CSASPTGEGNIQYF. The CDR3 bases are TGCAGTGCTAGTCCGACAGGGGAGGGAAACATTCAGTACTTC.

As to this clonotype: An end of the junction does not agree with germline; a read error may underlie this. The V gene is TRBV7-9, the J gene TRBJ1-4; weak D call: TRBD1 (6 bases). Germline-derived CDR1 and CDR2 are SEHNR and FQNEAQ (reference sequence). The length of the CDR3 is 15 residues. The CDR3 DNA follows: TGCGCCAGCAGCTTCGGGAGGGGGACTAATGAAAAACTGTTTTTT. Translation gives CASSFGRGTNEKLFF.

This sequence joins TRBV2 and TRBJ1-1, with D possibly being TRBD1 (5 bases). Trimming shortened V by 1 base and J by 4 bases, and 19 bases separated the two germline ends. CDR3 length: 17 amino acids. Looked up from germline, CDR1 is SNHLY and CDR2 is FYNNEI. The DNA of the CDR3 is TGTGCCAGCAGTGAAGGGGTAACTCCGGGGGGATTCACTGAAGCTTTCTTT. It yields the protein CASSEGVTPGGFTEAFF.

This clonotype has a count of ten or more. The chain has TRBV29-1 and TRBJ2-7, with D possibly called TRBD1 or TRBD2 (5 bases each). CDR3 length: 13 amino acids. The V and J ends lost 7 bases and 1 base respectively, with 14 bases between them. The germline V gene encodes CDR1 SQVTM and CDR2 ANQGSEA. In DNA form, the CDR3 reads TGCAGCGCGTCCCGGGACGGTTCCTACGAGCAGTACTTC. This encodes CSASRDGSYEQYF.

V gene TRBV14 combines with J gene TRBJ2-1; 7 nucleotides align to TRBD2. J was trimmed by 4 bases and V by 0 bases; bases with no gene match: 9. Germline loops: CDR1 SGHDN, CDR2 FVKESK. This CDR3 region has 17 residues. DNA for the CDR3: TGTGCCAGCAGCCAAGATATGGGACTAACAGCGTACAATGAGCAGTTCTTC. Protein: CASSQDMGLTAYNEQFF.

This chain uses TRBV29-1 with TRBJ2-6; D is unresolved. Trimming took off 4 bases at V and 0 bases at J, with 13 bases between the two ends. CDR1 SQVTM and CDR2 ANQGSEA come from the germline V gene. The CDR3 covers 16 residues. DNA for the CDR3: TGCAGCGTTGGGTCAGCCCCCCGCTCTGGGGCCAACGTCCTGACTTTC. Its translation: CSVGSAPRSGANVLTF. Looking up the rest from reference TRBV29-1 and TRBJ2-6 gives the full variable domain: SAVISQKPSRDICQRGTSLTIQCQVDSQVTMMFWYRQQPGQSLTLIATANQGSEATYESGFVIDKFPISRPNLTFSTLTVSNMSPEDSSIYLCSVGSAPRSGANVLTFGAGSRLTVL.

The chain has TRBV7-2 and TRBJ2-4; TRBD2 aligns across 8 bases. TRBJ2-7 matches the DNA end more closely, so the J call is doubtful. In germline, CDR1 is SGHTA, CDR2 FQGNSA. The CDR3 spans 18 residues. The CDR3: CASSLGSALAVKGHEQYF. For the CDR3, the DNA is TGTGCCAGCAGCTTAGGGTCCGCACTAGCGGTAAAGGGCCACGAGCAGTACTTC.

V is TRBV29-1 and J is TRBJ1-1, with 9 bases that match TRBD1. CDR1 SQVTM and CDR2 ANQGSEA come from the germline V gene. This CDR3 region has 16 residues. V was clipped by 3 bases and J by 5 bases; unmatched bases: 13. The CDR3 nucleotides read TGCAGCGTTGACCGGACAGGGGTTCTCGAGGGGACTGAAGCTTTCTTT. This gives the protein CSVDRTGVLEGTEAFF.

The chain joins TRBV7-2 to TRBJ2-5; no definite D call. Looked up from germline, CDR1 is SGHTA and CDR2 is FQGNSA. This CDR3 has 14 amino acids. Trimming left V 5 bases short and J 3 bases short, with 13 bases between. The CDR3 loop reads CASSETTTKETQYF. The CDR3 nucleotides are TGTGCCAGCAGCGAAACGACGACCAAAGAGACCCAGTACTTC.

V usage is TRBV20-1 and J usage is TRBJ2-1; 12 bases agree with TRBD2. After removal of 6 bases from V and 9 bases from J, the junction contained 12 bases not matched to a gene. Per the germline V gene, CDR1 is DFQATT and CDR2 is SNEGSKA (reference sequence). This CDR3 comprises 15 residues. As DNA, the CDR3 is TGCAGTGCCACGACTAGCGGGAGCGCTAATAGTGAGCAGTTCTTC. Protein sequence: CSATTSGSANSEQFF.

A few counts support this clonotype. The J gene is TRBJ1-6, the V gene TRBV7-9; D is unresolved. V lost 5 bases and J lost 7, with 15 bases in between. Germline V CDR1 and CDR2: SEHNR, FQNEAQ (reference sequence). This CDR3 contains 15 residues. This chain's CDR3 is CASSPTQSTNSPLHF. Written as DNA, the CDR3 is TGTGCCAGCAGCCCGACACAGAGCACAAATTCACCCCTCCACTTT.

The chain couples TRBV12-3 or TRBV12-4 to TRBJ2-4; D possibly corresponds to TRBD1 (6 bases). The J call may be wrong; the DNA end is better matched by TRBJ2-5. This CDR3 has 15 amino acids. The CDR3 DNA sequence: TGTGCCAGCAGTCCATATCGGACAGAGAAAGAGACCCAGTACTTC. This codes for CASSPYRTEKETQYF.

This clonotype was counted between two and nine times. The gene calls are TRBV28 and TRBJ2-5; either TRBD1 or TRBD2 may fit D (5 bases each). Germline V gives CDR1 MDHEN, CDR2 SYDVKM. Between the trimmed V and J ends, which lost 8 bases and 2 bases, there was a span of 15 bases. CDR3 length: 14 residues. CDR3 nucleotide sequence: TGTGCCAGCTCTGAGGGGTCGGTACAAGAGACCCAGTACTTC. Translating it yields CASSEGSVQETQYF.

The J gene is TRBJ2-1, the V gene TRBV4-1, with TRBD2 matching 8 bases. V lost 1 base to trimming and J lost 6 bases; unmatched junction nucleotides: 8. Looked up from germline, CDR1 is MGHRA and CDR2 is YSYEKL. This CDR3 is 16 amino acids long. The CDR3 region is CASSQAFREGLNEQFF. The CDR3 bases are TGCGCCAGCAGCCAAGCCTTTCGGGAGGGCCTCAATGAGCAGTTCTTC.

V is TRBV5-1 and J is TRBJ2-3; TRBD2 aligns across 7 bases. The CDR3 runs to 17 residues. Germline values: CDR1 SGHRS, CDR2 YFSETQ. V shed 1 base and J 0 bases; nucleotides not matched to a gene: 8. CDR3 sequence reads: CASSLIVAGLSTDTQYF. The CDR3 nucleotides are TGCGCCAGCAGCTTGATAGTAGCGGGCCTTAGCACAGATACGCAGTATTTT.

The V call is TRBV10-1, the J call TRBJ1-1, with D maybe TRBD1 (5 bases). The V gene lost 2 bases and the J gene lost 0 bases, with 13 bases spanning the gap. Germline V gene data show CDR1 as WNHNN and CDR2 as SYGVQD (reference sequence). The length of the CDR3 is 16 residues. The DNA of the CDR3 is TGCGCCAGCAGTGAGACTCGCGAGGGGATGAACACTGAAGCTTTCTTT. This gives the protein CASSETREGMNTEAFF.

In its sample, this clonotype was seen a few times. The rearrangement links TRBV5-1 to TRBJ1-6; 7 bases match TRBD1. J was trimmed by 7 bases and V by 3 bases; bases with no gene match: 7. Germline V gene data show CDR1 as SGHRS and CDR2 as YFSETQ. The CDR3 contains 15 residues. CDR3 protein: CASSYTGVGNSPLHF. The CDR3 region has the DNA TGCGCCAGCAGCTACACAGGGGTAGGAAATTCACCCCTCCACTTT.

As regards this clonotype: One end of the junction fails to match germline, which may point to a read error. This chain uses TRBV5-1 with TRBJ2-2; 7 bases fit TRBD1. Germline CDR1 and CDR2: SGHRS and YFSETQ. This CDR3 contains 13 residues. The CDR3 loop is CASSWDSTGEPFF. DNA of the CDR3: TGCGCCAGCAGCTGGGACAGCACCGGGGAGCCGTTTTTT.

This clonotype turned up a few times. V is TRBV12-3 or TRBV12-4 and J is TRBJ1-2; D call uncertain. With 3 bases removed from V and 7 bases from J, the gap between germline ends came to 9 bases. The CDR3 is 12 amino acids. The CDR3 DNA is TGTGCCAGCAGTTTGGGGTTCTCTGGCTACACCTTC. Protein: CASSLGFSGYTF.

CDR3 sequence (DNA): TGTGCCAGCAGTTTCCGGACGACAGGGTCTCTGAATGAGCAGTTCTTC. It codes for CASSFRTTGSLNEQFF. This rearrangement joins TRBV28 to TRBJ2-1; 7 bases are a match to TRBD1. CDR3 length: 16 amino acids. With 3 bases clipped from V and 7 bases from J, the junction kept 12 bases outside the gene matches. Germline CDR1 and CDR2: MDHEN and SYDVKM.

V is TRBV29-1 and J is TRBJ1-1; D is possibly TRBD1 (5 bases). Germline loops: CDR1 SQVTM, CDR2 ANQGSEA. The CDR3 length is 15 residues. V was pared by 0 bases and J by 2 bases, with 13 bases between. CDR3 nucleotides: TGCAGCGTTGAAGATCGCGGGGGAGGCAACACTGAAGCTTTCTTT. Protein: CSVEDRGGGNTEAFF.

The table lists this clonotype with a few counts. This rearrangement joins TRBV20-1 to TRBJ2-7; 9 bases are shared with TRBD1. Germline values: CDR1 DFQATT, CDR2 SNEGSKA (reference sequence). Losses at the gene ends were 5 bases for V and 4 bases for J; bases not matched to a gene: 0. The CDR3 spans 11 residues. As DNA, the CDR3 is TGCAGTGCTGACAGGGGGTACGAGCAGTACTTC. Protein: CSADRGYEQYF.

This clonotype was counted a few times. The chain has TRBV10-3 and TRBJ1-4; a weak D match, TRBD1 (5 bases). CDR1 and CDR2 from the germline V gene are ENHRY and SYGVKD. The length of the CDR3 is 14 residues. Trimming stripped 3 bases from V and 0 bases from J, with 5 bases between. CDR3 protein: CAISDRATNEKLFF. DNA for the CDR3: TGTGCCATCAGTGACAGGGCAACTAATGAAAAACTGTTTTTT.

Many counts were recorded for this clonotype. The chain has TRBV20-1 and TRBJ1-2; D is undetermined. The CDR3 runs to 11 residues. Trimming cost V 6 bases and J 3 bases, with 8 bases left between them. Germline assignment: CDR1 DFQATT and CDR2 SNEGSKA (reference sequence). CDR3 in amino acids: CSAARDYGYTF. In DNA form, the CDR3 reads TGCAGTGCCGCAAGAGACTATGGCTACACCTTC.

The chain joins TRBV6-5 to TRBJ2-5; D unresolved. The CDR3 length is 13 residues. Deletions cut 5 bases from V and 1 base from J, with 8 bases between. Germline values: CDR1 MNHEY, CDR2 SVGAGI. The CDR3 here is CASSERIQETQYF. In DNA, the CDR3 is TGTGCCAGCAGTGAAAGAATCCAAGAGACCCAGTACTTC.

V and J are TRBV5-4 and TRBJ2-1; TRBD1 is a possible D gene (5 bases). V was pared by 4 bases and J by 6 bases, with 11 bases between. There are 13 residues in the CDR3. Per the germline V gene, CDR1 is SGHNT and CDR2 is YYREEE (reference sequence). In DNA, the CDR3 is TGTGCCAGCAGCACTACAGGCCCCAATGAGCAGTTCTTC. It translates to CASSTTGPNEQFF.

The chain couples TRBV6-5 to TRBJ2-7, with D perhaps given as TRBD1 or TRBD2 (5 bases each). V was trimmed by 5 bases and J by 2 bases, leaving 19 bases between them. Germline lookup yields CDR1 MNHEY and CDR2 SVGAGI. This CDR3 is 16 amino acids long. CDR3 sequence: CASSPPWGIGPYEQYF. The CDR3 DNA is TGTGCCAGCAGTCCCCCTTGGGGGATCGGCCCCTACGAGCAGTACTTC.